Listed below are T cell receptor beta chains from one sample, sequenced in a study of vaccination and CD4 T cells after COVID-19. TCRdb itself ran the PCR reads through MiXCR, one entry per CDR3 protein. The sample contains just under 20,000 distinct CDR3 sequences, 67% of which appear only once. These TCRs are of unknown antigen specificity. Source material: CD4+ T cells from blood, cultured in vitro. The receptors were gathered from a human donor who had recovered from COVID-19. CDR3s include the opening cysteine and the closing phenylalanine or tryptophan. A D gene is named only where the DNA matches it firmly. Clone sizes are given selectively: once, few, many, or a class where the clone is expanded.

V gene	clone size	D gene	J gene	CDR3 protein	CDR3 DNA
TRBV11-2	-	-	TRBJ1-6	CASSPALPSPLHF	TGTGCCAGCAGCCCCGCCCTGCCTTCACCCCTCCACTTT
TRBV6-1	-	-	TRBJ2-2	CASSEWSYTGELFF	TGTGCCAGCAGTGAATGGAGTTACACCGGGGAGCTGTTTTTT
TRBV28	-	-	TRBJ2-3	CASSPTNRGPRADTQYF	TGTGCCAGCAGTCCAACAAATCGAGGGCCACGGGCAGATACGCAGTATTTT
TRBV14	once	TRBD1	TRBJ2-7	CASSGTVLSYEQYF	TGTGCCAGCTCCGGGACAGTCCTCTCCTACGAGCAGTACTTC
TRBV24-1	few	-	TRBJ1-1	CATSAGGGTESLNTEAFF	TGTGCCACCAGTGCAGGTGGGGGGACTGAGTCACTGAACACTGAAGCTTTCTTT
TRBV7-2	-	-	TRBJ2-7	CASSPRGRGYEQYF	TGTGCCAGCAGCCCCCGTGGTCGGGGATACGAGCAGTACTTC
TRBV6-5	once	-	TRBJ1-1	CASSYVTVNTEAFF	TGTGCCAGCAGTTACGTGACAGTGAACACTGAAGCTTTCTTT
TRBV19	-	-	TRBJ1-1	CASSRDRRESTEAFF	TGTGCCAGTAGTAGAGACAGACGGGAGAGCACTGAAGCTTTCTTT
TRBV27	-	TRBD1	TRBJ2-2	CASHKNQDRAGELFF	TGTGCCAGCCATAAGAACCAGGACAGGGCCGGGGAGCTGTTTTTT
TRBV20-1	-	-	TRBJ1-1	CSAQRNLWAFF	TGCAGTGCCCAAAGGAACTTGTGGGCTTTCTTT
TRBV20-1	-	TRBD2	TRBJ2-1	CSAVGLAGKKQFF	TGCAGTGCTGTGGGACTAGCGGGGAAAAAGCAGTTCTTC
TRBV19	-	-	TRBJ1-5	CASSIRVNGQPQHF	TGTGCCAGTAGTATAAGAGTAAATGGTCAGCCCCAGCATTTT
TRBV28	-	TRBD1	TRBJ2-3	CASSVIPGQGADTQYF	TGTGCCAGCAGTGTAATCCCCGGACAGGGAGCAGATACGCAGTATTTT
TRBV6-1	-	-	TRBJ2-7	CASRSAGTPETYEQYF	TGTGCCAGCAGATCTGCTGGGACCCCGGAGACCTACGAGCAGTACTTC
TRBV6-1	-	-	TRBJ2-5	CASSEGGSQETQYF	TGTGCCAGCAGTGAAGGGGGTAGTCAAGAGACCCAGTACTTC
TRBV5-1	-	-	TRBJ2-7	CASSTDRFEQYF	TGCGCCAGCAGCACTGACAGGTTCGAGCAGTACTTC
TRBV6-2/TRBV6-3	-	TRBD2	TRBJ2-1	CASSRGLAGEQFF	TGTGCCAGCAGCCGCGGACTAGCGGGAGAGCAGTTCTTC
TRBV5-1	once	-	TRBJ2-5	CASTRTTQETQYF	TGCGCCAGCACCAGGACTACCCAAGAGACCCAGTACTTC
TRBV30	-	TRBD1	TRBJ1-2	CAWSPRQGPGYTF	TGTGCCTGGAGTCCCAGACAGGGCCCTGGCTACACCTTC
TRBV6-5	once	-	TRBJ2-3	CASSYTGRSGSTDTQYF	TGTGCCAGCAGTTATACCGGGCGATCAGGGAGCACAGATACGCAGTATTTT
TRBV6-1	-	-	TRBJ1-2	CASSLDSPYGYTF	TGTGCCAGCAGCCTGGACAGCCCTTATGGCTACACCTTC
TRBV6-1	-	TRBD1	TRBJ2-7	CASRTGTAGEQYF	TGTGCCAGCAGAACCGGGACAGCTGGCGAGCAGTACTTC
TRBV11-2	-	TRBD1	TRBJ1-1	CASRRGQGDRDTEAFF	TGTGCCAGCCGCCGGGGACAGGGGGACCGGGACACTGAAGCTTTCTTT
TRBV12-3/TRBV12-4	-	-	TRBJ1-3	CASRLNSGNTIYF	TGTGCCAGCAGACTAAACAGCGGAAACACCATATATTTT
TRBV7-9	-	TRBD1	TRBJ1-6	CASSLGDRVNSPLHF	TGTGCCAGCAGCTTAGGGGACAGGGTTAATTCACCCCTCCACTTT
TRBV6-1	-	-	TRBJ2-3	CASSNQGKSTDTQYF	TGTGCCAGCAGCAACCAGGGAAAGAGTACAGATACGCAGTATTTT
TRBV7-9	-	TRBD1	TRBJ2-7	CASSPQTGFYEQYF	TGTGCCAGCAGCCCACAGACAGGGTTCTACGAGCAGTACTTC
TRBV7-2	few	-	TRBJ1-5	CASSPAGSNQPQHF	TGTGCCAGCAGTCCCGCTGGAAGCAATCAGCCCCAGCATTTT
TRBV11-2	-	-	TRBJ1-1	CASSLGLNTEAFF	TGTGCCAGCAGCTTAGGGTTGAACACTGAAGCTTTCTTT
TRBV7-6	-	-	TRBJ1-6	CASSLGQLTSTNSPLHF	TGTGCCAGCAGCTTAGGACAGCTTACTAGCACAAATTCACCCCTCCACTTT
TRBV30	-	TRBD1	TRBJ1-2	CAWSGSEGGFWDYTF	TGTGCCTGGAGTGGGTCGGAAGGGGGCTTTTGGGACTACACCTTC
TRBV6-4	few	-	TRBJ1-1	CASTVAGNTEAFF	TGTGCCAGTACGGTTGCAGGGAACACTGAAGCTTTCTTT
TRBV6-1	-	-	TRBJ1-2	CASTAASNYGYTF	TGTGCCAGCACGGCAGCCTCTAACTATGGCTACACCTTC
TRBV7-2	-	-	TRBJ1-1	CASSLVSVNTEAFF	TGTGCCAGCAGCTTGGTTTCGGTGAACACTGAAGCTTTCTTT
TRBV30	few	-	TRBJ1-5	CASGGANQPQHF	TGTGCCTCTGGGGGTGCCAATCAGCCCCAGCATTTT
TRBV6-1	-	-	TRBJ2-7	CASRATTYEQYF	TGTGCCAGCAGGGCCACTACTTACGAGCAGTACTTC
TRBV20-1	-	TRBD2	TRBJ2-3	CSARYLSGTSGRGFGDTQYF	TGCAGTGCTAGGTACCTTTCCGGGACTAGCGGTAGGGGGTTCGGAGATACGCAGTATTTT
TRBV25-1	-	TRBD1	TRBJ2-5	CASSNTGVETQYF	TGTGCCAGCAGTAATACAGGGGTTGAGACCCAGTACTTC
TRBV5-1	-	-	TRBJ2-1	CASSFWTVYNEQFF	TGCGCCAGCAGCTTCTGGACGGTTTACAATGAGCAGTTCTTC
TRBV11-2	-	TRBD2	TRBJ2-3	CASSPRTSGRTDTQYF	TGTGCCAGCAGCCCCCGGACTAGCGGGAGAACTGATACGCAGTATTTT
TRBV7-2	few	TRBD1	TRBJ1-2	CASSPPGGGAKGYTF	TGTGCCAGCAGCCCCCCTGGAGGGGGCGCGAAGGGCTACACCTTC
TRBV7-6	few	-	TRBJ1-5	CASSLAQNQPQHF	TGTGCCAGCAGCTTAGCGCAGAATCAGCCCCAGCATTTT
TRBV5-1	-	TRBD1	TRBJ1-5	CASSLGGQDWQPQHF	TGCGCCAGCAGCCTTGGGGGACAGGATTGGCAGCCCCAGCATTTT
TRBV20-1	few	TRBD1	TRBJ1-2	CSAPDRANYGYTF	TGCAGTGCCCCCGACAGGGCTAACTATGGCTACACCTTC
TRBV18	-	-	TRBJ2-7	CASSPQDLYEQYF	TGTGCCAGCTCACCACAGGACCTCTACGAGCAGTACTTC
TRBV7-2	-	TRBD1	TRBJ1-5	CASSGTAINQPQHF	TGTGCCAGCAGCGGGACAGCAATTAATCAGCCCCAGCATTTT
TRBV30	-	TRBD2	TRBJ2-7	CAWASGTSIYEQYF	TGTGCCTGGGCTTCCGGGACTAGCATCTACGAGCAGTACTTC
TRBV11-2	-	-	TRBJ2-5	CASSLVATQYF	TGTGCCAGCAGCTTAGTTGCAACCCAGTACTTC
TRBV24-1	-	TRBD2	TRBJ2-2	CATSDWSGRGDTGELFF	TGTGCCACCAGTGATTGGAGCGGGAGAGGGGACACCGGGGAGCTGTTTTTT
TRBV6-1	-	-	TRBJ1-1	CASSRRETEAFF	TGTGCCAGCAGTCGCAGGGAAACTGAAGCTTTCTTT
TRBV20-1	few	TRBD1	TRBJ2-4	CSAFRPTGPSKNIQYF	TGCAGTGCTTTTCGCCCGACAGGGCCTTCTAAAAACATTCAGTACTTC
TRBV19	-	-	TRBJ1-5	CASTLLGDGNQPQHF	TGTGCCAGCACCCTTTTGGGGGATGGCAATCAGCCCCAGCATTTT
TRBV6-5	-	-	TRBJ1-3	CASSYSMAASGNTIYF	TGTGCCAGCAGTTACTCGATGGCAGCCTCTGGAAACACCATATATTTT
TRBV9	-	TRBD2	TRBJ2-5	CASSVVPSGRAGETQYF	TGTGCCAGCAGCGTAGTCCCTAGCGGGAGGGCGGGGGAGACCCAGTACTTC
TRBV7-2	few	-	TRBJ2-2	CASSPDRLPTGELFF	TGTGCCAGCAGCCCCGACAGGTTGCCCACCGGGGAGCTGTTTTTT